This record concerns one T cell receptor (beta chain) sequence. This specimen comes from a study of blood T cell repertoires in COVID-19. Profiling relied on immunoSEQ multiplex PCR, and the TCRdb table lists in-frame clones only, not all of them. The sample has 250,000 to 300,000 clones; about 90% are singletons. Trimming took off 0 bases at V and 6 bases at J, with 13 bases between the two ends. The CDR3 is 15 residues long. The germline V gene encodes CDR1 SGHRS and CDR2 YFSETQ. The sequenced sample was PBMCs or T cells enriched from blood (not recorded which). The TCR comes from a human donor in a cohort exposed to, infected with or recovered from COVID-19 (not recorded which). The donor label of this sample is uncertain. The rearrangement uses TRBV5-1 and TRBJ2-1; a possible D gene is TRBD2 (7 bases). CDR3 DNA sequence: TGCGCCAGCAGCTTGGAATCGGGGGGCGGCAATGAGCAGTTCTTC. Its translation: CASSLESGGGNEQFF.